This TCR beta chain is drawn from a study of CD8 T cells in Susac syndrome (dated by TCRdb to the late 2010s). Context from the whole study: Repertoire sequencing was used to test whether CD8+ T cell activation and differentiation in Susac syndrome was antigen driven. The research as a whole found: The TCR sequencing and HLA analysis was acknowledged to have included a relatively small number of individuals.

On this clonotype itself: Its antigen is not yet known. Base qualities were left out, and no much larger clone turns up one base away.

The CDR3 starts with the cysteine, ends with the phenylalanine, and has 15 residues. Only the CDR3 part of the read is kept: 45 bases, read in frame from the first base. From the germline V gene (reference sequence), CDR1 is MNHEY and CDR2 is SMNVEV. Trimming accounts for 5 bases at V and 2 bases at J, while the number of junction bases matched to no gene is 3. High-throughput TCR beta sequencing profiled peripheral blood CD8+ and CD4+ T cells from healthy donors, Susac syndrome patients and multiple sclerosis patients. The healthy donors served as controls matched for age and sex. Bulk CD8+ and CD4+ T cells were purified by magnetic negative isolation, while CD8+ TEMRA cells were enriched using FACS. Blood was collected in EDTA tubes and processed within 24 hours, with PBMCs isolated through density gradient centrifugation. PBMCs intended for TCR sequencing were cryopreserved in liquid nitrogen and thawed later in a water bath at 37 degrees C. A purity of at least 90% was achieved for sorted or isolated CD4+, CD8+ and CD8+ TEMRA cells.

RNA was extracted with the RNeasy kit and roughly 0.45 to 1 ug was reverse transcribed using random hexamers. The immunoSEQ multiplex PCR assay, which covers 54 Vbeta and 13 Jbeta segments, was used to amplify TCR beta CDR3 regions. To correct PCR amplification bias, a synthetic template baseline was used for both primer optimization and computational correction. The source study handled its data this way. Reads were annotated to V, D and J genes according to IMGT and were analyzed with immunoSEQ Analyzer, with only productive sequences retained. To calculate clonality, Shannon entropy was normalized by log2 of the number of productive unique sequences and then subtracted from one. For each patient and control, public and private clones were evaluated among the 100 most prevalent clones. Clones were defined as Susac-specific if absent from the healthy and MS cohorts, from more than 900 published viral clones and from other ImmuneACCESS disease sequences. TCRdb redid the processing of the public reads, applying fastp at Q25 and MiXCR, and retained in-frame beta chains. Records with the same CDR3 protein are collapsed into one entry carrying the most frequent genes and DNA. None of the V and J calls come from the authors' own analysis; TCRdb made them. This sample comprises some 190,000 distinct CDR3 sequences, 85% to 95% of them detected only once. The top ten clones comprise 0.1% of the sample.

This TCR derives from a human donor in good health. The sequencing input was CD4+ T cells from PBMCs. The rearranged chain carries TRBV27 and TRBJ1-3; a stretch of 10 junction bases matches TRBD1. The DNA sequence reads TGTGCCAGCAGTAGGACAGGGGGGCCTGGAAACACCATATATTTT. This codes for CASSRTGGPGNTIYF.